This TCR beta chain was found in a study of blood T cell repertoires in COVID-19. Study-wide context: Samples representing acute and convalescent COVID-19 were sourced from the United States, Italy and Spain. Sources were T cells, B-cell-depleted T cells, or PBMCs; the material itself was cDNA or gDNA.

Assay used: immunoSEQ multiplex PCR; TCRdb lists only in-frame clones, some missing. The sample holds under 200,000 clones, about 80% seen once. This CDR3 has 14 amino acids. Germline CDR1 and CDR2: KGHSH and LQKENI. V was cut by 6 bases and J by 6 bases, with 18 bases left in between. The gene calls are TRBV18 and TRBJ2-7; D perhaps matches TRBD1 (6 bases). The receptor's source is a human donor in a cohort sampled during active COVID-19. Material: peripheral blood. As DNA, the CDR3 is TGTGCCAGCTCCCCTAGTCGACAGGCGGGCGAGCAGTACTTC. It codes for CASSPSRQAGEQYF.